The TCR beta chain described here comes from a study of blood T cell repertoires in COVID-19. Study details: The analysed material was cDNA or gDNA that came from T cells, B-cell-depleted T cells, or PBMCs.

As processed by the authors: Counts of nucleated cells, estimated from reference gene primer amplification, were obtained. Data came from immunoSEQ multiplex PCR; TCRdb stores just in-frame clones and leaves some out. V, J and clone size were drawn from that table, and D and trimming were deduced from the DNA. Of tens of thousands of clones in the sample, over 80% were seen once. This clone has a count of ten or more. This CDR3 region has 16 residues. Trimming pared 2 bases from V and 1 base from J, leaving 9 bases between. CDR1 is KGHSH, CDR2 LQKENI, per germline. Sequencing was carried out using peripheral blood. This TCR came from a woman older than 75 with acute or convalescent COVID-19. The gene calls are TRBV18 and TRBJ2-6; D is perhaps TRBD1 (5 bases). CDR3 region: CASSPDRLSGANVLTF. CDR3 DNA sequence: TGTGCCAGCTCACCAGACAGACTTTCTGGGGCCAACGTCCTGACTTTC.